Sequencing of this TCR beta chain was carried out in a study of identical twins. Whole-study results and caveats: The study based its conclusions on cross-sectional statistical analysis and did not follow the same donors.

TCRdb processed the 5' RACE reads anew with MiXCR; each CDR3 protein has one entry. The sample shows some 790,000 distinct CDR3 sequences, about 20% of them seen only once. To note about this clonotype: Its antigen is currently unknown. At one end the junction does not follow the germline gene, possibly because of a read error.

CDR1 and CDR2 from the germline V gene are MNHEY and SVGEGT. The CDR3 sequence is 14 residues long. The data also belong to a second study, concerning T cells expressing NK-cell markers. In that study: Dominant NKG2C+ clonotype frequencies of roughly 1.0-8% of CD8+ T cells were measured in six or seven donors. Topping the CD3+CD56-NKG2C+ fraction as well were these clonotypes, in a handful of donors.

The chain carries TRBV6-2 or TRBV6-3 and TRBJ2-1; D is unclear. The clonotype originates from a woman younger than 35 in good health. Sequencing used PBMCs. As DNA, the CDR3 is TGTGTCAGCAGTTCCCGGATGGTCGGGAATGAGCAGTTCTTC. This encodes CVSSSRMVGNEQFF.